The sequence of this T cell receptor beta chain was determined in a study of OX40 agonist ivuxolimab in advanced cancers. This CDR3 is 12 amino acids long. V was shortened by 2 bases and J by 3 bases, with 6 bases between the two germline ends. Germline lookup yields CDR1 GTSNPN and CDR2 SVGIG (reference sequence). In regard to this clone: The sample carries other DNA sequences with the same CDR3.

Method: immunoSEQ multiplex PCR; TCRdb's copy keeps in-frame clones and lacks some. Of tens of thousands of clones in the sample, approximately 86% were seen once. The chain is built from TRBV30 and TRBJ2-3; D is unresolved. The sequenced sample was CD4+ or CD8+ T cells sorted from blood, obtained in a trial of the OX40 agonist ivuxolimab. The TCR sequence derives from an adult with an advanced solid tumor such as melanoma, head and neck, liver or kidney cancer. The CDR3 DNA reads TGTGCCTGGAGTCCCTCTACAGATACGCAGTATTTT. Protein product: CAWSPSTDTQYF.